This T cell receptor beta chain was identified in a study of blood T cell repertoires in COVID-19. The wider study: Sites across the United States, Italy and Spain contributed samples from acute and convalescent COVID-19. The analysed material was cDNA or gDNA that came from T cells, B-cell-depleted T cells, or PBMCs.

The V and J ends lost 4 bases and 0 bases, in that order; junction bases with no gene match: 8. The CDR3 contains 16 residues. Germline values: CDR1 SGHAT, CDR2 FQNNGV. Authors' methods: Researchers report that nucleated cell counts were estimated from reference gene primer amplification. The method was immunoSEQ multiplex PCR; TCRdb's version includes in-frame clones alone and lacks a portion of them. From that table come the V and J calls and clone size; the DNA was used to work out D and trimming. The sample yields 95,000 to 150,000 clones, roughly nine tenths seen once. Source material: peripheral blood. This receptor was taken from a man in his sixties or seventies with active or convalescent COVID-19. This rearrangement joins TRBV11-2 to TRBJ2-7; 8 nucleotides agree with TRBD1. As DNA, the CDR3 is TGTGCCAGCAGCTCACGGGACAGGCCGAGCTCCTACGAGCAGTACTTC. Translation: CASSSRDRPSSYEQYF.